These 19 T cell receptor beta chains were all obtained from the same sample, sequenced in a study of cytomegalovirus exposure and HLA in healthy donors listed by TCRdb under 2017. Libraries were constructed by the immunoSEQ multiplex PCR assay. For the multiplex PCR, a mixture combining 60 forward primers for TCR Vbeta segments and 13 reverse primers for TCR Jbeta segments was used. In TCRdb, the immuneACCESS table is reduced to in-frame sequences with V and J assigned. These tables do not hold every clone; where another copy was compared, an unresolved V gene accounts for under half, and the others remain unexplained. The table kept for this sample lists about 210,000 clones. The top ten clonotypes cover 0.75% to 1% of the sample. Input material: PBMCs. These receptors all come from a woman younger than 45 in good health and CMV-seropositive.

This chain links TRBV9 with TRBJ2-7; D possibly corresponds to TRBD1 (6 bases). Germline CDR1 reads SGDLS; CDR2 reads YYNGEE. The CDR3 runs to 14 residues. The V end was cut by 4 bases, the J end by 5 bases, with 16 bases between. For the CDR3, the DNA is TGTGCCAGCAGCCCAAGCGACAGGCCCGACGAGCAGTACTTC. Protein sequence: CASSPSDRPDEQYF. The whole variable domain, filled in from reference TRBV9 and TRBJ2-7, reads DSGVTQTPKHLITATGQRVTLRCSPRSGDLSVYWYQQSLDQGLQFLIQYYNGEERAKGNILERFSAQQFPDLHSELNLSSLELGDSALYFCASSPSDRPDEQYFGPGTRLTVT.

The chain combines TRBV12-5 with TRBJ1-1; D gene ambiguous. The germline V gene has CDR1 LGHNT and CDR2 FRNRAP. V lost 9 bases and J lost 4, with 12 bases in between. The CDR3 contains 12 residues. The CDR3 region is CASSVDSTEAFF. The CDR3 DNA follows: TGTGCTAGCTCGGTTGACTCCACTGAAGCTTTCTTT.

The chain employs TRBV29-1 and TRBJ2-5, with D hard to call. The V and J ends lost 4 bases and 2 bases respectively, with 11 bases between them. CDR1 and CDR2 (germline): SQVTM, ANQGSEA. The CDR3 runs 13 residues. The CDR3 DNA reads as TGCAGCGTTGTTCTTTTGTTGCAAGAGACCCAGTACTTC. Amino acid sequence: CSVVLLLQETQYF.

CDR3 DNA: TGTGCCTGGAGTGTGGCTACCGGACTCTACAATGAGCAGTTCTTC. It is translated as CAWSVATGLYNEQFF. The genes are TRBV30 and TRBJ2-1; the D gene is possibly TRBD2 (5 bases). The CDR3 is 15 amino acids. Germline V CDR1 and CDR2: GTSNPN, SVGIG (reference sequence). Between the trimmed V and J ends, which lost 0 bases and 3 bases, there was a span of 12 bases.

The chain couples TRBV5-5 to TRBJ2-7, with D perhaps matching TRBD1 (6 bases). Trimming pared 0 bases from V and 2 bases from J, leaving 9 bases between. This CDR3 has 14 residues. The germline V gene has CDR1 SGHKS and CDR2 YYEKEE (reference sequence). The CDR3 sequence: CASSLGQEAYEQYF. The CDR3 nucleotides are TGTGCCAGCAGCTTGGGACAGGAGGCCTACGAGCAGTACTTC.

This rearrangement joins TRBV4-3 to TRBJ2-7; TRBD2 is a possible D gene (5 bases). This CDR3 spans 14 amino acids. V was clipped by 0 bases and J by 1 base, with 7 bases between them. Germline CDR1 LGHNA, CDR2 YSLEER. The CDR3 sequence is CASSQELESYEQYF. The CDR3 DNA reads TGCGCCAGCAGCCAAGAACTAGAGTCCTACGAGCAGTACTTC.

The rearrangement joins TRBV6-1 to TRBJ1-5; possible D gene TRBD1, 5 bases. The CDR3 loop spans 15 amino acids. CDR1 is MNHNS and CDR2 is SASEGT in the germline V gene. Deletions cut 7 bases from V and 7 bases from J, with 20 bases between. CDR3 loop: CASKGPAIGGQPQHF. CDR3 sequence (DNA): TGTGCCAGCAAGGGCCCGGCCATCGGGGGACAGCCCCAGCATTTT.

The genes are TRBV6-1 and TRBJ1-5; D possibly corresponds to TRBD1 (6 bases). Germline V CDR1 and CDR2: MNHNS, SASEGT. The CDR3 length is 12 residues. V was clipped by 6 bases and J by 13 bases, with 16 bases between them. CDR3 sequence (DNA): TGTGCCAGCAGCGGACAGAACCCACAACAGCATTTT. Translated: CASSGQNPQQHF.

CDR3 sequence reads: CASTTGGWGTEAFF. DNA of the CDR3: TGTGCCAGTACCACGGGGGGCTGGGGCACTGAAGCTTTCTTT. The gene calls are TRBV19 and TRBJ1-1; possibly TRBD1 for D (6 bases). The germline V gene encodes CDR1 LNHDA and CDR2 SQIVND (reference sequence). The CDR3 sequence is 14 residues long. The ends were cut back, 7 bases at V and 4 bases at J, with 16 bases in the middle.

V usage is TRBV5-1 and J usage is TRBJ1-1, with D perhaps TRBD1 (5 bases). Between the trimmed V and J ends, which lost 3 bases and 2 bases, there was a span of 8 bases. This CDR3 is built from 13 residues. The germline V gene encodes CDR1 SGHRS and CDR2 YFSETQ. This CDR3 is CASSYQGNTEAFF. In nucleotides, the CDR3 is TGCGCCAGCAGCTACCAGGGAAACACTGAAGCTTTCTTT.

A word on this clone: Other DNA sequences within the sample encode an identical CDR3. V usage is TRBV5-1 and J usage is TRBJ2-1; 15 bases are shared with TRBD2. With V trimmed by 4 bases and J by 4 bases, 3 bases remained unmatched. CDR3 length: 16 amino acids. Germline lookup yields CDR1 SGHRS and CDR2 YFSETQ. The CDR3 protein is CASSLGLAGGYNEQFF. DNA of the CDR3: TGCGCCAGCAGCCTCGGACTAGCGGGGGGGTACAATGAGCAGTTCTTC.

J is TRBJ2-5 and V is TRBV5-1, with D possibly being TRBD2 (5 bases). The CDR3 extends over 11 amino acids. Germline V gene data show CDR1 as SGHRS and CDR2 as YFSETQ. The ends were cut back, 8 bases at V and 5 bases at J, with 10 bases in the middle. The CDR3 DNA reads TGCGCCAGTAGCGCCAGGGAGACCCAGTACTTC. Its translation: CASSARETQYF.

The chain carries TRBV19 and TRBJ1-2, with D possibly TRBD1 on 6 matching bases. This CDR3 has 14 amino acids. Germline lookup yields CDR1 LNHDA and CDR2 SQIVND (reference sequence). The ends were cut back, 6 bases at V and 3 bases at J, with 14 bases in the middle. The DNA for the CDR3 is TGTGCCAGTAGCCCTGGGGGGGCGTACTATGGCTACACCTTC. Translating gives CASSPGGAYYGYTF.

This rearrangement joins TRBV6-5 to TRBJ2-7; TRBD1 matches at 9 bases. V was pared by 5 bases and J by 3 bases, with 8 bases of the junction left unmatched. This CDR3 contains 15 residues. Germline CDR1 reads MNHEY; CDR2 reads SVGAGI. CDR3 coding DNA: TGTGCCAGCAGTGGATCCGGGACAGGGAACTACGAGCAGTACTTC. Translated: CASSGSGTGNYEQYF.

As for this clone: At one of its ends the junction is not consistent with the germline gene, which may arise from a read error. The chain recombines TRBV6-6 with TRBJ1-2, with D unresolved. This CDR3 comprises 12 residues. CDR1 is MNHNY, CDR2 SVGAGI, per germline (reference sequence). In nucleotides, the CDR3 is TGTACCAGCAGTTACTCCCCAGATGGCTACACCTTC. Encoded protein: CTSSYSPDGYTF.

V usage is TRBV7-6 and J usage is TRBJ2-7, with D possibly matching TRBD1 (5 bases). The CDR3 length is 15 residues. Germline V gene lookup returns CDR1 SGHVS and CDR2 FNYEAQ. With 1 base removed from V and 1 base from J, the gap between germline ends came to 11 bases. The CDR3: CASSLGTLRSYEQYF. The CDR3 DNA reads TGTGCCAGCAGCTTAGGGACACTTAGATCCTACGAGCAGTACTTC. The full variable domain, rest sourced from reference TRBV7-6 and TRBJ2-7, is GAGVSQSPRYKVTKRGQDVALRCDPISGHVSLYWYRQALGQGPEFLTYFNYEAQQDKSGLPNDRFSAERPEGSISTLTIQRTEQRDSAMYRCASSLGTLRSYEQYFGPGTRLTVT.

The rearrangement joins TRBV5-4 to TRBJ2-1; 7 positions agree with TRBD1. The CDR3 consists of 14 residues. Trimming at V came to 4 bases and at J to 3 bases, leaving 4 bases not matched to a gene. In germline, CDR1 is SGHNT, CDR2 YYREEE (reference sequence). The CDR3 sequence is CASSKQGLYNEQFF. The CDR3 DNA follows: TGTGCCAGCAGCAAACAGGGGCTCTACAATGAGCAGTTCTTC.

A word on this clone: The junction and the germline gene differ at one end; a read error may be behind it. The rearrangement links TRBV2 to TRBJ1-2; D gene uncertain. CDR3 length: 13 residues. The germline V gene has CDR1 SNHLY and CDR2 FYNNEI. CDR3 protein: CASSEEVEYGYTF. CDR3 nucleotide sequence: TGTGCCAGCAGCGAAGAAGTGGAGTATGGCTACACCTTC.

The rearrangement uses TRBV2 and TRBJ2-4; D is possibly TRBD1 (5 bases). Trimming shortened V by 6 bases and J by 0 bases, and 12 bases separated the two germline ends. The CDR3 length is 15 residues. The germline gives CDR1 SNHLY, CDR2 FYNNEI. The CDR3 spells CASRETVLAKNIQYF. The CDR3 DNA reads TGTGCCAGCAGGGAGACAGTACTAGCCAAAAACATTCAGTACTTC.